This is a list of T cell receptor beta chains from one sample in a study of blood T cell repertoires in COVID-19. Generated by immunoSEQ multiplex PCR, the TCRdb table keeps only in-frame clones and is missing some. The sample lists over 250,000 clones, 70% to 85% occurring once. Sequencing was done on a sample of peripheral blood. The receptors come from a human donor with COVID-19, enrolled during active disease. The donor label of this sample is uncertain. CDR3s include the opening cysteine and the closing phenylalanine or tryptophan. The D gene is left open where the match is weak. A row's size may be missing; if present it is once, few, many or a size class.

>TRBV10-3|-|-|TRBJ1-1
TGTGCCATCAGCAAGATACAGGGCGGAACTGAAGCTTTCTTT
CAISKIQGGTEAFF
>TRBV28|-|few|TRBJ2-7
TGTGCCAGCTATGGGAAGGGGTCCTACGAGCAGTACTTC
CASYGKGSYEQYF
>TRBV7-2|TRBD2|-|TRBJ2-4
TGTGCCAGCAGCTTACTAGCGGGGTCGGACATTCAGTACTTC
CASSLLAGSDIQYF
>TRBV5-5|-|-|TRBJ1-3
TGTGCCAGCAGCTTGGACCTAAGCGCTGGAAACACCATATATTTT
CASSLDLSAGNTIYF
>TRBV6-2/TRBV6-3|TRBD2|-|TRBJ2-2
TGTGCCAGCAGTTACTCGCTTAGCGGGAGGTTAGGGGCCACCGGGGAGCTGTTTTTT
CASSYSLSGRLGATGELFF
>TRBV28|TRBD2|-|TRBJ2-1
TGTGCCAGCAGTTTACCTACTCCCTCGCTAGCGGGAGGGCCCAGCTCCTACAATGAGCAGTTCTTC
CASSLPTPSLAGGPSSYNEQFF
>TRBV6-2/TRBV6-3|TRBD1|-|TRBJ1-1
TGTGCCAGCAGTTCCTGGGGACAGGGGGCCATTGAAGCTTTCTTT
CASSSWGQGAIEAFF
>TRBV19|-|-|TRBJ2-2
TGTGCCAGTAGTCCGGGGAGAACCGGGGAGCTGTTTTTT
CASSPGRTGELFF
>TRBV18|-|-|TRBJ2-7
TGTGCCAGCTCACCCCAGTTGGAAGCGAGATCCTACGAGCAGTACTTC
CASSPQLEARSYEQYF
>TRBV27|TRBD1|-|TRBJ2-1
TGTGCCAGCAGCCCAGACAGGGACGGCTACAATGAGCAGTTCTTC
CASSPDRDGYNEQFF
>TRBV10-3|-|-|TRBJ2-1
TGTGCCATCAGTGCTGACAATGAGCAGTTCTTC
CAISADNEQFF
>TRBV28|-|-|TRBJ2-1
TGTGCCAGCAGTTCAGGAGGGTGGCGGGTTGCGGGCAATGAGCAGTTCTTC
CASSSGGWRVAGNEQFF
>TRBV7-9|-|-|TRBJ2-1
TGTGCCAGCAGCTCTCGGGAGACGACAGGGTTAGTCAATGAGCAGTTCTTC
CASSSRETTGLVNEQFF
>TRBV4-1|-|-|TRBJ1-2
TGCGCCAGCAGCCAGGAGCCAATGATTAACTATGGCTACACCTTC
CASSQEPMINYGYTF
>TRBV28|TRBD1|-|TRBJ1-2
TGTGCCAGCAGTTTAGACCAGGGGGCGGGCTTGTATGGCTACACCTTC
CASSLDQGAGLYGYTF
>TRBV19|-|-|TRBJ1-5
TGTGCCAGTAGTACGACAGGAGGCCAGCCCCAGCATTTT
CASSTTGGQPQHF
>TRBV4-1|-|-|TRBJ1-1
TGCGCCAGCAGCCCCCCTTCCTCCGGCTGGGGTGGGAGAAACACTGAAGCTTTCTTT
CASSPPSSGWGGRNTEAFF